A selection of T cell receptor beta chains follows, all from one sample in a study of blood T cell repertoires in COVID-19. TCRdb keeps only in-frame clones here, not all; method: immunoSEQ multiplex PCR. The profile shows about 170,000 clones, approximately 92% of them singletons. The sample comprised peripheral blood. The receptors here all came from a woman aged 50 to 60 with acute or convalescent COVID-19. Both conserved end residues are part of each CDR3. Fields, in order: J gene, D gene, CDR3 length, V gene, clone size, CDR3 DNA, CDR3 protein. A D gene is named only where the DNA matches it firmly. Clone size appears in some rows only: once, few, many, or a class for an expanded clone.

TRBJ2-7	NA	15	TRBV19	NA	TGTGCCAGTAGTTTCACCGACAGCAGCTCCTACGAGCAGTACTTC	CASSFTDSSSYEQYF
TRBJ2-2	NA	14	TRBV7-9	NA	TGTGCCAGCAGCTTAGGCAGTAACACCGGGGAGCTGTTTTTT	CASSLGSNTGELFF
TRBJ2-5	TRBD1	17	TRBV24-1	NA	TGTGCCACCAGTGATTCCCTGGGGGGGGGACAGGGAGAGACCCAGTACTTC	CATSDSLGGGQGETQYF
TRBJ2-2	TRBD1	14	TRBV7-2	NA	TGTGCCAGCAGACCACAGGGGGCTGGCGGGGAGCTGTTTTTT	CASRPQGAGGELFF
TRBJ1-1	NA	13	TRBV6-5	NA	TGTGCCAGCAGCAAGACAGTAGACACTGAAGCTTTCTTT	CASSKTVDTEAFF
TRBJ1-1	TRBD1	16	TRBV3-1/TRBV3-2	NA	TGTGCCAGCAGCCAAGTTTTGACAGGGAGAAGCACTGAAGCTTTCTTT	CASSQVLTGRSTEAFF
TRBJ2-1	TRBD2	15	TRBV9	NA	TGTGCCAGCAGCACCACGAGCGGGGGAGCAAATGAGCAGTTCTTC	CASSTTSGGANEQFF
TRBJ1-4	NA	16	TRBV19	NA	TGTGCCAGTAGAGAGAGGCCGGGGACAACTAATGAAAAACTGTTTTTT	CASRERPGTTNEKLFF
TRBJ1-5	NA	16	TRBV19	NA	TGTGCCAGTTCCCGAAGGGGTACGAAGGGAAATCAGCCCCAGCATTTT	CASSRRGTKGNQPQHF
TRBJ1-3	TRBD1	20	TRBV12-5	NA	TGTGCTAGTGGTTTGATTCCTAAGGGGGACAGACAGGCATCTGGAAACACCATATATTTT	CASGLIPKGDRQASGNTIYF
TRBJ2-7	NA	10	TRBV2	NA	TGTGCCAGCAGTCCCCGGGAGCAGTACTTC	CASSPREQYF
TRBJ1-2	TRBD1	16	TRBV6-5	NA	TGTGCCAGCAGTTACTCGAGCCACGGGACAGGATATGGCTACACCTTC	CASSYSSHGTGYGYTF
TRBJ1-1	TRBD1	15	TRBV30	once	TGTGCCGGCCAGAATCTAGAGGGGGCCCGGACTGAAGCTTTCTTT	CAGQNLEGARTEAFF
TRBJ1-2	NA	13	TRBV12-3/TRBV12-4	NA	TGTGCCAGCAGGACCTCAGGGTCCCATGGCTACACCTTC	CASRTSGSHGYTF
TRBJ1-5	NA	15	TRBV27	NA	TGTGCCAGCAGTCAAGGTGCGGCGGGGAGGCAGCCCCAGCATTTT	CASSQGAAGRQPQHF
TRBJ1-4	TRBD1	16	TRBV4-1	NA	TGCGCCAGCAGCCGAGGGGACAGGGGGCATCTTGAAAAACTGTTTTTT	CASSRGDRGHLEKLFF
TRBJ1-1	TRBD1	13	TRBV7-3	NA	TGTGCCAGCAGCCCTGGGACAGGGGGTGAAGCTTTCTTT	CASSPGTGGEAFF
TRBJ2-3	NA	15	TRBV5-1	NA	TGCGCCAGCAGTTTTAAGGGGTCTAGCACAGATACGCAGTATTTT	CASSFKGSSTDTQYF
TRBJ2-1	TRBD1	15	TRBV19	NA	TGTGCCAGTAGTATAAGGTGGGACAGGGGCAATGAGCAGTTCTTC	CASSIRWDRGNEQFF
TRBJ1-1	TRBD1	14	TRBV7-8	NA	TGTGCCAGCAGCCTACGGACAGGGAGGGCTGAAGCTTTCTTT	CASSLRTGRAEAFF
TRBJ2-7	TRBD2	16	TRBV4-3	NA	TGCGCCAGCAGCCAAGATTGGAGACTAGCGGGCGACGAGCAGTACTTC	CASSQDWRLAGDEQYF
TRBJ1-1	NA	15	TRBV10-3	once	TGTGCCATCAGTGAGGAAATATCAGGGAACACTGAAGCTTTCTTT	CAISEEISGNTEAFF
TRBJ2-1	TRBD1	15	TRBV7-2	NA	TGTGCCAGCACCGGCGACAGGGTCTCCTACAATGAGCAGTTCTTC	CASTGDRVSYNEQFF
TRBJ2-1	TRBD2	19	TRBV27	once	TGTGCCAGCATTAAGGGGGCTAGCGGGAGCCGTAGCTCCTACAATGAGCAGTTCTTC	CASIKGASGSRSSYNEQFF
TRBJ1-2	NA	13	TRBV11-2	NA	TGTGCCAGCAGCTTATACGGAGATTATGGCTACACCTTC	CASSLYGDYGYTF
TRBJ1-2	NA	14	TRBV30	NA	TGTGCCTGGAGTGCTGATTACATGAACTATGGCTACACCTTC	CAWSADYMNYGYTF